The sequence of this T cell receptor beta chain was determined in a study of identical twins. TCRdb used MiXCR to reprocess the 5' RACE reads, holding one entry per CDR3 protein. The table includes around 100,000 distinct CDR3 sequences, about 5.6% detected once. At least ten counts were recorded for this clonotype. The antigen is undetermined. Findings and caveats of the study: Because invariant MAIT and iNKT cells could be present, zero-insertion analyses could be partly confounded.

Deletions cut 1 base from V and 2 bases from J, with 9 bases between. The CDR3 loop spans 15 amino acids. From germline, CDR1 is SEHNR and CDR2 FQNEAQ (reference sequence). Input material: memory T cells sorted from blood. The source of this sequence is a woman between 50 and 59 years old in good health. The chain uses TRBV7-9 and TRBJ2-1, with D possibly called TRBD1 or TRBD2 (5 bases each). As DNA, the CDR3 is TGTGCCAGCAGCTTAGGGGACGGGGCCTACAATGAGCAGTTCTTC. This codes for CASSLGDGAYNEQFF.